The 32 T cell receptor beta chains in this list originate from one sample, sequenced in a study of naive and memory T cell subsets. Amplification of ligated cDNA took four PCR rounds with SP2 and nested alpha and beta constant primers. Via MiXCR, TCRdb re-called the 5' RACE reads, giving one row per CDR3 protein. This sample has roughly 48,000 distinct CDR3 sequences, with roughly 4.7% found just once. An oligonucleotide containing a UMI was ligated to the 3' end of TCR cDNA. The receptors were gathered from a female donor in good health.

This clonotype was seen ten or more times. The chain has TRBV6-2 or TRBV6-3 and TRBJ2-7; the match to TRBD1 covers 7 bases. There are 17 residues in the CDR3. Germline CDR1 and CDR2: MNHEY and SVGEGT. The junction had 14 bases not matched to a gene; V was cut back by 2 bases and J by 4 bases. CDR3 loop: CASSYPLDRERRYEQYF. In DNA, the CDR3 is TGTGCCAGCAGTTACCCCCTTGACAGGGAGCGGAGGTACGAGCAGTACTTC.

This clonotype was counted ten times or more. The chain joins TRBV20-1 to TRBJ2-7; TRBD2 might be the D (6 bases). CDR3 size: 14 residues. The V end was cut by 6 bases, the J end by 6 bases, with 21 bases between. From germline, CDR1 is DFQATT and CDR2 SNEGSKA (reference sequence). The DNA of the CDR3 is TGCAGTGCGGATCGAGGAGGGGACCGGGCCGAGCAGTACTTC. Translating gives CSADRGGDRAEQYF.

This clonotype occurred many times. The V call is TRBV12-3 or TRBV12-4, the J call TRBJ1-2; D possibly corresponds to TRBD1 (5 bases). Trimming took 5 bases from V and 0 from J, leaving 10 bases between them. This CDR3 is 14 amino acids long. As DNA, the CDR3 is TGTGCCAGCAGTCGACAGAGCTCTAACTATGGCTACACCTTC. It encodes CASSRQSSNYGYTF.

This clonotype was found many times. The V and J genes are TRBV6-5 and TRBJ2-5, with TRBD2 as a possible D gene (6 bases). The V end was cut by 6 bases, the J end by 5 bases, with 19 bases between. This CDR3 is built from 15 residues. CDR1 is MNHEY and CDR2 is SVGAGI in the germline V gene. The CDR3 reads CASSPSGGGRETQYF. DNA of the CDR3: TGTGCCAGCAGCCCATCCGGGGGAGGAAGGGAGACCCAGTACTTC.

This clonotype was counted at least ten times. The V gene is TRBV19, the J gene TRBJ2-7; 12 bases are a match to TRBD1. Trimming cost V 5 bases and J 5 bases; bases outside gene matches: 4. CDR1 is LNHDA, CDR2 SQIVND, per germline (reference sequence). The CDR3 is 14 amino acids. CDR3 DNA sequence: TGTGCCAGTAGTCCCGGGACAGGGGGCGACGAGCAGTACTTC. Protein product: CASSPGTGGDEQYF.

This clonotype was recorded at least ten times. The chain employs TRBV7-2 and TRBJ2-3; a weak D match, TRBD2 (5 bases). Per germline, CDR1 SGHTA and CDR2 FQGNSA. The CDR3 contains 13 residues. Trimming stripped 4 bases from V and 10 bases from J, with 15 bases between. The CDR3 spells CASSYQDLGAQYF. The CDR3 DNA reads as TGTGCCAGCAGCTATCAGGACCTCGGGGCGCAGTATTTT. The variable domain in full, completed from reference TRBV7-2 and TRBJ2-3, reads GAGVSQSPSNKVTEKGKDVELRCDPISGHTALYWYRQSLGQGLEFLIYFQGNSAPDKSGLPSDRFSAERTGGSVSTLTIQRTQQEDSAVYLCASSYQDLGAQYFGPGTRLTVL.

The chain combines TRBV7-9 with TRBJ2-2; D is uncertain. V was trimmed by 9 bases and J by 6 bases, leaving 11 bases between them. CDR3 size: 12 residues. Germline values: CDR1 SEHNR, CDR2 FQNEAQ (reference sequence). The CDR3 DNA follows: TGTGCCAGGAGCCCGTCTTCCGGGGAGCTGTTTTTT. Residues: CARSPSSGELFF.

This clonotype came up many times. The CDR3 DNA follows: TGTGCCAGCAGCCAAGATTCTCCCCGCCCGGACAATTCTCAGTTCTTC. This encodes CASSQDSPRPDNSQFF. The chain combines TRBV14 with TRBJ2-1, with D perhaps matching TRBD1 (5 bases). Looked up from germline, CDR1 is SGHDN and CDR2 is FVKESK. The V end was cut by 0 bases, the J end by 13 bases, with 22 bases between. This CDR3 region has 16 residues.

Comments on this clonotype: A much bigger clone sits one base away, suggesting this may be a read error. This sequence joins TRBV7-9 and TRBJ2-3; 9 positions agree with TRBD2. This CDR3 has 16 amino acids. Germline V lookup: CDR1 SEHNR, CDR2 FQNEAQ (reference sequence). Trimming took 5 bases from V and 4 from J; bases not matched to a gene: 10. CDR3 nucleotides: TGTGCCAGCAGCCCCTATCGGGCGGGAGGGTCAGATACGCAGTATTTT. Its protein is CASSPYRAGGSDTQYF.

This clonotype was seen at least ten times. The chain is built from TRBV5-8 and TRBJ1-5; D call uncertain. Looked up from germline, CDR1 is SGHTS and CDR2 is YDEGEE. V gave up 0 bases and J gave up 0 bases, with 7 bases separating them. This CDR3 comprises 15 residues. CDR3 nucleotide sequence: TGTGCCAGCAGCTTGGAGGGTCGTAGCAATCAGCCCCAGCATTTT. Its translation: CASSLEGRSNQPQHF.

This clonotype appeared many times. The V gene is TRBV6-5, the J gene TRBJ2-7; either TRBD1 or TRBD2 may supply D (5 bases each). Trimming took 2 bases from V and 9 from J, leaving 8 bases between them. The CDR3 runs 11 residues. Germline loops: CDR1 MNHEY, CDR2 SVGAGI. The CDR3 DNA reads TGTGCCAGCAGTTACGGGACGAGGCAGTACTTC. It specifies CASSYGTRQYF.

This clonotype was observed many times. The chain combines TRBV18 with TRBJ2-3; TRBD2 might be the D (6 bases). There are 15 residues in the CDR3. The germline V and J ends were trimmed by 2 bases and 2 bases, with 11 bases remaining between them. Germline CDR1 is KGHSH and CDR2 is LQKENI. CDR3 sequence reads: CASSPSEGLTDTQYF. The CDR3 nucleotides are TGTGCCAGCTCACCAAGCGAGGGACTCACAGATACGCAGTATTTT.

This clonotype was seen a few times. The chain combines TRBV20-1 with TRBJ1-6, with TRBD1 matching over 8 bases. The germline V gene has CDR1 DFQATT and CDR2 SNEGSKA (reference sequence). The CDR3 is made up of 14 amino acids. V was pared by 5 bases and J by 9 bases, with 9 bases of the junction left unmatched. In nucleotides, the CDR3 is TGCAGTGCTCAGGGCGGACAGGGACCTTCACCCCTCCACTTT. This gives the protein CSAQGGQGPSPLHF.

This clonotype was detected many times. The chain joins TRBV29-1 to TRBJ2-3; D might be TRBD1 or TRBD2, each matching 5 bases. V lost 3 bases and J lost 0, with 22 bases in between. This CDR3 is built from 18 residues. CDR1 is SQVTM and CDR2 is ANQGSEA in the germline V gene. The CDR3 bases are TGCAGCGTTGACTATCCGGGACCTCCTCGTCCCAGCACAGATACGCAGTATTTT. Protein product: CSVDYPGPPRPSTDTQYF.

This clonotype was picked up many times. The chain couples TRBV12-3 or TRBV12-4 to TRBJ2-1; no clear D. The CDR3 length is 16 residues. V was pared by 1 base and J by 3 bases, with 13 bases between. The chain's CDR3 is CASSLGPSGFYNEQFF. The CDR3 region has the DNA TGTGCCAGCAGTTTAGGGCCATCTGGGTTCTACAATGAGCAGTTCTTC.

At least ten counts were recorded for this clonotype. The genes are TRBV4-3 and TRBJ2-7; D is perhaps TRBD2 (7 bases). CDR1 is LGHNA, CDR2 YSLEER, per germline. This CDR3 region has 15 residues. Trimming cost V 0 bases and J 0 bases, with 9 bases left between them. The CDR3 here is CASSQEGGHSYEQYF. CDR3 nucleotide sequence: TGCGCCAGCAGCCAAGAGGGGGGGCACTCCTACGAGCAGTACTTC.

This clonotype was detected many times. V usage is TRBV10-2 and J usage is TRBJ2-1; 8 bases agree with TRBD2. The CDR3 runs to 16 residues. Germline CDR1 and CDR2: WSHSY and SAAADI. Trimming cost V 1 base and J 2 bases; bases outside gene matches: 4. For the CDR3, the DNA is TGCGCCAGCAGTGAGTATAGCGGGATGACCTACAATGAGCAGTTCTTC. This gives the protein CASSEYSGMTYNEQFF.

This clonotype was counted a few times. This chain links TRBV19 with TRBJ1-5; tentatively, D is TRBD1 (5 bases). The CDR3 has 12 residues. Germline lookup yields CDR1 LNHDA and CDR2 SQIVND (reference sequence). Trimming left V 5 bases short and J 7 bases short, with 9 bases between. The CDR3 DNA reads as TGTGCCAGTAGTTTTGGGGACCAGCCCCAGCATTTT. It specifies CASSFGDQPQHF.

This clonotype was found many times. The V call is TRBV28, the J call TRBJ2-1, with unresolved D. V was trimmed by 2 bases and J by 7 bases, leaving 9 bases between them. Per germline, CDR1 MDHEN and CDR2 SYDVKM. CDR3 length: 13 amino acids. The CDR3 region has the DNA TGTGCCAGCAGTTTAATCCGGCCTAATGAGCAGTTCTTC. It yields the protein CASSLIRPNEQFF.

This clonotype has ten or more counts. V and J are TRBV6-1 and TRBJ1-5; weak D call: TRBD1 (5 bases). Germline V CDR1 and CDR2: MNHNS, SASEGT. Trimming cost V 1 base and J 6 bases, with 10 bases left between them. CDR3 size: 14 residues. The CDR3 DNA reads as TGTGCCAGCAGTGAAGTGGGGGGGGTTCAGCCCCAGCATTTT. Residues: CASSEVGGVQPQHF.

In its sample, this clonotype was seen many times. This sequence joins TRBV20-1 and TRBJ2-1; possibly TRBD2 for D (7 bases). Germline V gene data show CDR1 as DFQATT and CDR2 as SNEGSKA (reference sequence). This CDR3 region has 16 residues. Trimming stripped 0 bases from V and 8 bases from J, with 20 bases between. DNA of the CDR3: TGCAGTGCTAGAGATCTGAGGAGCGGGACACGGGATGAGCAGTTCTTC. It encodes CSARDLRSGTRDEQFF.

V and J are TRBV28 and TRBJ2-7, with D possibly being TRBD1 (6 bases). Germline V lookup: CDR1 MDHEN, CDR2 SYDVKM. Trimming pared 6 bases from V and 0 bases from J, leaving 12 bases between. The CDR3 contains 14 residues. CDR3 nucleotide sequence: TGTGCCAGCAGCAAACAGGGTCTCTCCTACGAGCAGTACTTC. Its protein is CASSKQGLSYEQYF.

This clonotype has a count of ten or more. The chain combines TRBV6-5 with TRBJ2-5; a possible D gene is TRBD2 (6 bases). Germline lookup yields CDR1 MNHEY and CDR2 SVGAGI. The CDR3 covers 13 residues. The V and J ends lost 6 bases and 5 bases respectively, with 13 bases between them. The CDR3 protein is CASRVSGFETQYF. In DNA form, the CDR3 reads TGTGCCAGCAGGGTGAGCGGGTTCGAGACCCAGTACTTC.

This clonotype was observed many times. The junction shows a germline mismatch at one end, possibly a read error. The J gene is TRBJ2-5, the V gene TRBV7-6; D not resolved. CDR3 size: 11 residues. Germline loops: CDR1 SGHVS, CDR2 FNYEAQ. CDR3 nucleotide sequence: TGTGCCAGCAGCTTATTTTCGGACCGTTCCTTC. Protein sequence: CASSLFSDRSF.

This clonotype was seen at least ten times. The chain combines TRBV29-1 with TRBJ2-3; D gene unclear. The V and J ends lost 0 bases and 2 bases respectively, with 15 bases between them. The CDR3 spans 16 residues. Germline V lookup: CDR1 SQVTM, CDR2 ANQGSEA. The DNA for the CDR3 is TGCAGCGTTGAAGATCCCGCAGAGACGTCCACAGATACGCAGTATTTT. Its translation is CSVEDPAETSTDTQYF.

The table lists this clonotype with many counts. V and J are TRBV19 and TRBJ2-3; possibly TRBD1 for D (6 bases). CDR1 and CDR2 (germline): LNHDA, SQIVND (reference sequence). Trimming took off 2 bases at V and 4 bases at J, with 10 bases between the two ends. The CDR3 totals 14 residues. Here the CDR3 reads CASSIQGWSDTQYF. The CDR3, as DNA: TGTGCCAGTAGTATACAGGGGTGGTCAGATACGCAGTATTTT.

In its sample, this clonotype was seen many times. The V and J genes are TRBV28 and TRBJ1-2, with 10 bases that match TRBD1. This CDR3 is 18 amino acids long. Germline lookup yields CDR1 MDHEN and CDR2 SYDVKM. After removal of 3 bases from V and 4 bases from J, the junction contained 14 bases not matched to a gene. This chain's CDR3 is CASSFVTWGQGISYGYTF. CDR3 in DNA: TGTGCCAGCAGTTTTGTGACTTGGGGACAGGGGATATCCTATGGCTACACCTTC.

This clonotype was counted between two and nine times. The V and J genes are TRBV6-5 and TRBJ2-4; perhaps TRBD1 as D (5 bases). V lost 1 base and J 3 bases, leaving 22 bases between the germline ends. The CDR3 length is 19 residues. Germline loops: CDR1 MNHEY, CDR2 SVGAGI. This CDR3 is CASSYLSVQGPNYKNIQYF. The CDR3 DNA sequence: TGTGCCAGCAGTTACTTAAGCGTCCAGGGCCCAAACTACAAAAACATTCAGTACTTC.

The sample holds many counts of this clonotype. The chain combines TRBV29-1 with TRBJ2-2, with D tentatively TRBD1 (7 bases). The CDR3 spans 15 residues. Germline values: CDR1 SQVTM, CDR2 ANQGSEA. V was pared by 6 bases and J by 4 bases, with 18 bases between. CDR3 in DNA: TGCAGCGTGGTTATGGAGGGGGCGGGCACCGGGGAGCTGTTTTTT. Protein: CSVVMEGAGTGELFF.

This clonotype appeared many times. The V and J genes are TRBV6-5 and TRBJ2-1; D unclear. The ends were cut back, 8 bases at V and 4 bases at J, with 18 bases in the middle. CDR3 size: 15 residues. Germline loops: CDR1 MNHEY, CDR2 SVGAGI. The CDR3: CASRRQGIIYNEQFF. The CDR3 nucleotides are TGTGCCAGCCGTAGGCAAGGGATCATTTACAATGAGCAGTTCTTC.

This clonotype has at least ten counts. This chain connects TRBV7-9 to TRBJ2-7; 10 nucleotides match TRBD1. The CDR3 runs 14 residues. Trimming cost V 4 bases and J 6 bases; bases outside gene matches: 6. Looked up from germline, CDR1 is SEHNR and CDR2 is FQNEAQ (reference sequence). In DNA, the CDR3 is TGTGCCAGCAGCTCCCGGACAGGGGGGATCGAGCAGTACTTC. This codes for CASSSRTGGIEQYF.

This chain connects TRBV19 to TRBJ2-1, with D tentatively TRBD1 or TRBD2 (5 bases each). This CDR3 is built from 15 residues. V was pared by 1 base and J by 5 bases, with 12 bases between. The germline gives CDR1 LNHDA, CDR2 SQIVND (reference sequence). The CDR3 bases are TGTGCCAGTAGTATAGGGGGGACCCGCAACAATGAGCAGTTCTTC. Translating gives CASSIGGTRNNEQFF.